Listed below are T cell receptor beta chains from one sample, sequenced in a study of vaccination and CD4 T cells after COVID-19. One entry per CDR3 protein results from TCRdb running MiXCR on the PCR reads. The sample consists of around 10,000 distinct CDR3 sequences, under 35% of them appearing once. The antigens these receptors bind are not known. The sequencing sample was made of CD4+ T cells from blood, cultured in vitro. The receptors here all came from a human donor in good health. CDR3s include the opening cysteine and the closing phenylalanine or tryptophan. The D gene is left open where the match is weak. Rows may omit the clone size; those that give it use once, few, many or a size class.

D: NA
J: TRBJ2-1
size: few
V: TRBV7-2
DNA: TGTGCCAGCAGCTCGGATAGAGGGCGGCAGTTCTTC
CDR3: CASSSDRGRQFF

D: TRBD2
J: TRBJ2-2
size: NA
V: TRBV11-1
DNA: TGTGCCAGCAGCTCAGTGGGAGGGGTCACCGGGGAGCTGTTTTTT
CDR3: CASSSVGGVTGELFF

D: TRBD2
J: TRBJ2-1
size: few
V: TRBV15
DNA: TGTGCCACCAGCTCTCCACGGGAGGCGTGGACCTACAATGAGCAGTTCTTC
CDR3: CATSSPREAWTYNEQFF

D: TRBD2
J: TRBJ2-3
size: NA
V: TRBV6-1
DNA: TGTGCCAGCAGTGGAAGCGGGAAGGGCACAGATACGCAGTATTTT
CDR3: CASSGSGKGTDTQYF

D: TRBD1
J: TRBJ1-5
size: medium-sized
V: TRBV7-4
DNA: TGTGCCAGCAGGCGCCACAGGGGTGGCCAGCCCCAGCATTTT
CDR3: CASRRHRGGQPQHF

D: NA
J: TRBJ2-7
size: few
V: TRBV7-8
DNA: TGTGCCAGCAGCTTATCCAGGGGTCACGAGCAGTACTTC
CDR3: CASSLSRGHEQYF

D: TRBD1
J: TRBJ2-2
size: NA
V: TRBV6-1
DNA: TGTGCCAGCAGTGGGGACAGGAGGGCCGGGGAGCTGTTTTTT
CDR3: CASSGDRRAGELFF

D: NA
J: TRBJ2-7
size: NA
V: TRBV28
DNA: TGTGCCAGCTTTAGCGAGACCTACGAGCAGTACTTC
CDR3: CASFSETYEQYF

D: NA
J: TRBJ1-1
size: few
V: TRBV5-3
DNA: TGTGCCAGAAGCTGGGGGGGTATGAACACTGAAGCTTTCTTT
CDR3: CARSWGGMNTEAFF

D: TRBD1
J: TRBJ1-1
size: few
V: TRBV6-1
DNA: TGTGCCAGCAGTGAATCCCCCCAGGGGGTAAGAGCTTTCTTT
CDR3: CASSESPQGVRAFF

D: NA
J: TRBJ1-5
size: few
V: TRBV6-2/TRBV6-3
DNA: TGTGCCAGCACCAAGAGAGGGTCCGGCAATCAGCCCCAGCATTTT
CDR3: CASTKRGSGNQPQHF

D: TRBD2
J: TRBJ2-5
size: medium-sized
V: TRBV15
DNA: TGTGCCACCAGCAGAGTCGCCCGGACTAGCGGGAGGGAGACCCAGTACTTC
CDR3: CATSRVARTSGRETQYF

D: NA
J: TRBJ1-1
size: NA
V: TRBV30
DNA: TGTGCCTGGAGTTCCACCTCGCGCACTGAAGCTTTCTTT
CDR3: CAWSSTSRTEAFF

D: NA
J: TRBJ1-5
size: few
V: TRBV6-5
DNA: TGTGCCAGCAGTTCGGGGGCGGGTCAGCCCCAGCATTTT
CDR3: CASSSGAGQPQHF

D: NA
J: TRBJ2-7
size: few
V: TRBV7-3
DNA: TGTGCCAGCAGCGGAAACCTAGGGGACGAGCAGTACTTC
CDR3: CASSGNLGDEQYF

D: NA
J: TRBJ2-1
size: few
V: TRBV20-1
DNA: TGCAGTGCTAGACTCTCGAGCTCCTACAATGAGCAGTTCTTC
CDR3: CSARLSSSYNEQFF

D: TRBD1
J: TRBJ1-1
size: few
V: TRBV6-1
DNA: TGTGCCAGCACTAGAACCCACAGGGGCCCGAACACTGAAGCTTTCTTT
CDR3: CASTRTHRGPNTEAFF

D: TRBD2
J: TRBJ2-7
size: few
V: TRBV5-4
DNA: TGTGCCAGCAGCCCTGGGCTAGCGGGACTGTACGAGCAGTACTTC
CDR3: CASSPGLAGLYEQYF

D: TRBD2
J: TRBJ2-3
size: NA
V: TRBV9
DNA: TGTGCCAGCAGCGTTATAGTGGCGGGGGCAGATACGCAGTATTTT
CDR3: CASSVIVAGADTQYF

D: NA
J: TRBJ2-1
size: NA
V: TRBV15
DNA: TGTGCCACCAGCAGAGAATCTTATGGCAATGAGCAGTTCTTC
CDR3: CATSRESYGNEQFF

D: TRBD2
J: TRBJ2-1
size: few
V: TRBV7-8
DNA: TGTGCCAGCAGCCTTGCTAGCGGGAGCCACAATGAGCAGTTCTTC
CDR3: CASSLASGSHNEQFF

D: TRBD1
J: TRBJ2-7
size: NA
V: TRBV4-3
DNA: TGCGCCAGCAGCCAAGCGGGGACAGGGGGCTACGAGCAGTACTTC
CDR3: CASSQAGTGGYEQYF

D: TRBD2
J: TRBJ2-5
size: NA
V: TRBV7-2
DNA: TGTGCCAGCAGCTTAGGGACTAGCATTTTGGAGACCCAGTACTTC
CDR3: CASSLGTSILETQYF

D: NA
J: TRBJ1-3
size: few
V: TRBV28
DNA: TGTGCCAGCAGTTTAATCATAGGGGTTGCTGGAAACACCATATATTTT
CDR3: CASSLIIGVAGNTIYF

D: TRBD2
J: TRBJ2-2
size: NA
V: TRBV20-1
DNA: TGCGCCGGACGTAGCGGGAGGCTAAACACCGGGGAGCTGTTTTTT
CDR3: CAGRSGRLNTGELFF

D: NA
J: TRBJ1-6
size: medium-sized
V: TRBV28
DNA: TGTGCCAGCAGTAATTCCTATAATTCACCCCTCCACTTT
CDR3: CASSNSYNSPLHF

D: NA
J: TRBJ1-2
size: few
V: TRBV29-1
DNA: TGCAGCGTTGAAGGTGTCCGGGCAGGAGGTCCCTCTAACTATGGCTACACCTTC
CDR3: CSVEGVRAGGPSNYGYTF

D: NA
J: TRBJ2-3
size: NA
V: TRBV6-2/TRBV6-3
DNA: TGTGCCAGCATCCCGGGGCGGGACGGGGATACGCAGTATTTT
CDR3: CASIPGRDGDTQYF

D: NA
J: TRBJ2-3
size: few
V: TRBV7-7
DNA: TGTGCTAGCAGCTTAGAGGGTCCCACAGATACGCAGTATTTT
CDR3: CASSLEGPTDTQYF

D: NA
J: TRBJ2-2
size: few
V: TRBV4-2
DNA: TGTGCCAGCAGCCAAGACCGTCTAGCGCCCGGGGAGCTGTTTTTT
CDR3: CASSQDRLAPGELFF

D: TRBD2
J: TRBJ2-7
size: NA
V: TRBV28
DNA: TGTGCCAGCAGTTTAGATCCCGAACTAGCGGGAGGGGGCATTCTCTACGAGCAGTACTTC
CDR3: CASSLDPELAGGGILYEQYF

D: NA
J: TRBJ1-1
size: NA
V: TRBV28
DNA: TGTGCCAGCAGTTTAAACGGGGACACTGAAGCTTTCTTT
CDR3: CASSLNGDTEAFF

D: NA
J: TRBJ1-5
size: NA
V: TRBV20-1
DNA: TGCAGTGCTCTGGAAGGGGGGAGGGGCAATCAGCCCCAGCATTTT
CDR3: CSALEGGRGNQPQHF

D: TRBD1
J: TRBJ2-1
size: few
V: TRBV6-1
DNA: TGTGCCAGCAGGACGGGACAGGCTTCCTACAATGAGCAGTTCTTC
CDR3: CASRTGQASYNEQFF

D: NA
J: TRBJ2-2
size: NA
V: TRBV7-7
DNA: TGTGCTAGCAGCTTATGGGGAACCGGGGAGCTGTTTTTT
CDR3: CASSLWGTGELFF

D: TRBD2
J: TRBJ2-5
size: few
V: TRBV19
DNA: TGTGCCAGTAGTATAGCGGGAGGGCCTCCGGAGACCCAGTACTTC
CDR3: CASSIAGGPPETQYF

D: TRBD2
J: TRBJ2-1
size: NA
V: TRBV7-3
DNA: TGTGCCAGCAGCCCCGTGGCGGGAGGGCCTGGTGAGCAGTTCTTC
CDR3: CASSPVAGGPGEQFF

D: TRBD1
J: TRBJ2-7
size: few
V: TRBV18
DNA: TGTGCCAGCTCACCACCGGGACAGACCTACGAGCAGTACTTC
CDR3: CASSPPGQTYEQYF

D: NA
J: TRBJ2-1
size: NA
V: TRBV5-4
DNA: TGTGCCAGCAGCTCAGCGGGTCTCTACAATGAGCAGTTCTTC
CDR3: CASSSAGLYNEQFF

D: NA
J: TRBJ2-1
size: few
V: TRBV24-1
DNA: TGTGCCACCAGTGATGGGGCAGCCTTTCTCTACAATGAGCAGTTCTTC
CDR3: CATSDGAAFLYNEQFF

D: TRBD1
J: TRBJ1-5
size: few
V: TRBV19
DNA: TGTGCCAGTAGTGTACAGGGGGCTCCTCAGCCCCAGCATTTT
CDR3: CASSVQGAPQPQHF

D: NA
J: TRBJ1-1
size: NA
V: TRBV28
DNA: TGTGCCAGCATCTCCGCGGTCACTGAAGCTTTCTTT
CDR3: CASISAVTEAFF

D: TRBD1
J: TRBJ2-3
size: once
V: TRBV2
DNA: TGTGCCAGCAGTGAAAGGACAGGGGCAACCGATACGCAGTATTTT
CDR3: CASSERTGATDTQYF

D: NA
J: TRBJ1-3
size: NA
V: TRBV7-9
DNA: TGTGCCAGCAGCTTTCAGGGATCTGGAAACACCATATATTTT
CDR3: CASSFQGSGNTIYF

D: TRBD2
J: TRBJ2-3
size: NA
V: TRBV2
DNA: TGTGCCAGCAGCAGCGGGAGGGCCAATAGAGCAGATACGCAGTATTTT
CDR3: CASSSGRANRADTQYF

D: TRBD1
J: TRBJ1-1
size: NA
V: TRBV4-2
DNA: TGTGCCAGCAGCCCGGACAGGGGCACTGAAGCTTTCTTT
CDR3: CASSPDRGTEAFF

D: TRBD2
J: TRBJ2-5
size: NA
V: TRBV27
DNA: TGTGCCAGCAGCCAATGGGGGGGGCAAGAGACCCAGTACTTC
CDR3: CASSQWGGQETQYF

D: NA
J: TRBJ2-1
size: NA
V: TRBV20-1
DNA: TGCAGTGCTAGAGATCCTCGCAGTCCATACAATGAGCAGTTCTTC
CDR3: CSARDPRSPYNEQFF

D: NA
J: TRBJ1-6
size: few
V: TRBV6-5
DNA: TGTGCCAGCAGTTCTTCCAGACCCGGGGGGGCACCCCTCCACTTT
CDR3: CASSSSRPGGAPLHF

D: NA
J: TRBJ2-7
size: few
V: TRBV7-9
DNA: TGTGCCAGCAGCTTAAGAGCAGAAGCCTACGAGCAGTACTTC
CDR3: CASSLRAEAYEQYF

D: NA
J: TRBJ1-6
size: medium-sized
V: TRBV27
DNA: TGTGCCAGCAATAGGGGGAGGAATCTGGGTTCACCCCTCCACTTT
CDR3: CASNRGRNLGSPLHF

D: TRBD2
J: TRBJ2-1
size: NA
V: TRBV20-1
DNA: TGCAGTGCTGCAAACCCTGCGGGAGGCTACAATGTTGAGCAGTTCTTC
CDR3: CSAANPAGGYNVEQFF

D: NA
J: TRBJ1-2
size: NA
V: TRBV2
DNA: TGTGCCAGCAGTGAAGGTGTTGGCTACACCTTC
CDR3: CASSEGVGYTF

D: TRBD2
J: TRBJ2-6
size: NA
V: TRBV7-9
DNA: TGTGCCAGCAGCGAGCGGGGGTTTGGTGGGGCCAACGTCCTGACTTTC
CDR3: CASSERGFGGANVLTF

D: NA
J: TRBJ2-5
size: NA
V: TRBV6-1
DNA: TGTGCCAGCAGTGAATCTCAGGGTACACTAGAGACCCAGTACTTC
CDR3: CASSESQGTLETQYF